Below are 27 T cell receptor beta chains sequenced from a single sample in a study of beta chain features in type 1 diabetes. Expressed TCRB transcripts got sequenced, as all isolated RNA was reverse transcribed. Clones were read by immunoSEQ multiplex PCR, and TCRdb kept only the in-frame ones, dropping some. The sample consists of roughly 450,000 clones, roughly 13% of them appearing once. Sequencing was carried out using naive CD4+ T cells from blood. Receptors originate from a man aged 25 to 45 in good health.

This clone came up a few times. The chain carries TRBV19 and TRBJ2-3; 7 positions match TRBD2. CDR1 LNHDA and CDR2 SQIVND come from the germline V gene (reference sequence). CDR3 length: 14 residues. V lost 7 bases to trimming and J lost 2 bases; unmatched junction nucleotides: 6. CDR3 amino acids: CASTEGLTTDTQYF. For the CDR3, the DNA is TGTGCCAGTACCGAGGGACTAACCACAGATACGCAGTATTTT.

The rearrangement uses TRBV6-6 and TRBJ2-3; D remains unclear. The CDR3 is 16 residues long. The germline V gene encodes CDR1 MNHNY and CDR2 SVGAGI (reference sequence). The V end lost 6 bases, the J end lost 1 base, and 17 bases lay between the germline ends. CDR3 coding DNA: TGTGCCAGCAGGACACCAAGGAGTCAGCGCACAGATACGCAGTATTTT. The encoded protein is CASRTPRSQRTDTQYF.

This clone was observed a few times. The chain employs TRBV5-4 and TRBJ1-3; D gene unclear. Germline values: CDR1 SGHNT, CDR2 YYREEE (reference sequence). The CDR3 length is 13 residues. V dropped 0 bases and J dropped 3 bases, with 4 bases sitting between them. The CDR3 loop reads CASSLGYGNTIYF. In nucleotides, the CDR3 is TGTGCCAGCAGCTTGGGTTATGGAAACACCATATATTTT.

This chain uses TRBV28 with TRBJ2-4; D is undetermined. Germline V gene sequence: CDR1 MDHEN, CDR2 SYDVKM. The V end lost 1 base, the J end lost 0 bases, and 7 bases lay between the germline ends. The CDR3 has 15 residues. DNA for the CDR3: TGTGCCAGCAGTTTATATCCACTAGCCAAAAACATTCAGTACTTC. Translated: CASSLYPLAKNIQYF.

This clone was seen a handful of times. This chain joins TRBV5-4 and TRBJ2-1; 8 bases match TRBD2. The J segment lost 9 bases and the V segment lost 4 bases, leaving 12 bases of the junction unmatched. CDR3 length: 15 amino acids. Germline CDR1 is SGHNT and CDR2 is YYREEE (reference sequence). In nucleotides, the CDR3 is TGTGCCAGCAGCGCATCCGGGACTAGAGTCATTGAGCAGTTCTTC. Translating it yields CASSASGTRVIEQFF.

This clone has more than one count but fewer than ten. This chain links TRBV4-3 with TRBJ2-1, with 7 nucleotides matching TRBD1. This CDR3 comprises 15 residues. After removal of 0 bases from V and 7 bases from J, the junction contained 6 bases not matched to a gene. Looked up from germline, CDR1 is LGHNA and CDR2 is YSLEER. The CDR3 nucleotides are TGCGCCAGCAGCCAAGATCAAGGCAGGGGGAATGAGCAGTTCTTC. It codes for CASSQDQGRGNEQFF.

This clone has a handful of counts. V usage is TRBV14 and J usage is TRBJ2-5, with 9 bases lining up with TRBD2. The CDR3 length is 19 residues. Germline lookup yields CDR1 SGHDN and CDR2 FVKESK. The J segment lost 2 bases and the V segment lost 0 bases, leaving 13 bases of the junction unmatched. The CDR3 nucleotides are TGTGCCAGCAGCCAAGATTCGCTCGCAACGCGGGGGGGACAAGAGACCCAGTACTTC. Translation: CASSQDSLATRGGQETQYF.

There are many counts of this clone. This chain uses TRBV7-9 with TRBJ2-3; D is perhaps TRBD2 (5 bases). Between the trimmed V and J ends, which lost 2 bases and 3 bases, there was a span of 12 bases. The length of the CDR3 is 15 residues. CDR1 and CDR2 from the germline V gene are SEHNR and FQNEAQ (reference sequence). CDR3 DNA sequence: TGTGCCAGCAGCTTATCGGGGAGCAGTACAGATACGCAGTATTTT. Translating it yields CASSLSGSSTDTQYF.

The sample holds a few counts of this clone. V and J are TRBV4-2 and TRBJ2-3; TRBD2 agrees at 9 bases. The CDR3 covers 17 residues. J gave up 1 base and V 5 bases, and 10 bases lay outside the gene matches. Germline V gene sequence: CDR1 LGHNA, CDR2 YNFKEQ. CDR3 residues: CASSYLAGGSRTDTQYF. For the CDR3, the DNA is TGTGCCAGCAGCTATCTGGCGGGAGGGTCCCGCACAGATACGCAGTATTTT.

As for this clone: The junction differs from germline at one of its ends, possibly a read error. This sequence joins TRBV7-9 and TRBJ1-1; no definite D call. CDR1 and CDR2 (germline): SEHNR, FQNEAQ (reference sequence). The CDR3 totals 9 residues. CDR3: CASSPGIRF. CDR3 DNA sequence: TGTGCCAGCAGCCCGGGGATTCGCTTT.

The CDR3 region is CASSLGGNTEAFF. CDR3 DNA sequence: TGTGCCAGCAGCTTAGGAGGGAACACTGAAGCTTTCTTT. The chain recombines TRBV11-2 with TRBJ1-1; D remains unclear. The CDR3 runs to 13 residues. Germline values: CDR1 SGHAT, CDR2 FQNNGV. V lost 1 base and J 1 base, leaving 4 bases between the germline ends.

This clone showed up just a few times. J is TRBJ2-1 and V is TRBV4-1; no clear D. Trimming removed 0 bases from V and 0 bases from J, with 9 bases in between. This CDR3 has 16 amino acids. CDR1 is MGHRA, CDR2 YSYEKL, per germline. The CDR3 spells CASSQEDIFSYNEQFF. The DNA of the CDR3 is TGCGCCAGCAGCCAAGAAGACATTTTCTCCTACAATGAGCAGTTCTTC.

CDR3 protein: CASSMGNYGYTF. The CDR3 bases are TGTGCCAGCAGCATGGGCAACTATGGCTACACCTTC. The chain recombines TRBV7-2 with TRBJ1-2, with no clear D. Between the trimmed V and J ends, which lost 5 bases and 2 bases, there was a span of 6 bases. The CDR3 runs to 12 residues. The V gene's germline CDR1 is SGHTA and CDR2 FQGNSA.

The rearrangement links TRBV29-1 to TRBJ2-1; TRBD2 is a possible D gene (7 bases). The CDR3 covers 13 residues. CDR1 is SQVTM and CDR2 is ANQGSEA in the germline V gene. V lost 1 base, J lost 6 bases, and 10 bases lay in between. The CDR3 nucleotides read TGCAGCGTTGAAGGGGGGGGCAGCAATGAGCAGTTCTTC. It encodes CSVEGGGSNEQFF.

The chain uses TRBV7-2 and TRBJ2-3, with D unresolved. Germline CDR1 is SGHTA and CDR2 is FQGNSA. CDR3 size: 13 residues. V dropped 5 bases and J dropped 8 bases, with 14 bases sitting between them. The CDR3 DNA follows: TGTGCCAGCAGCCCCTCTTTGGCCAGTACGCAGTATTTT. Protein: CASSPSLASTQYF.

At least ten counts were recorded for this clone. Other DNA sequences in the same sample also yield this CDR3. This rearrangement joins TRBV7-9 to TRBJ2-5, with 7 bases aligning to TRBD2. The CDR3 runs to 13 residues. V trimming: 6 bases; J trimming: 2 bases; junction bases outside the gene matches: 3. CDR1 and CDR2 from the germline V gene are SEHNR and FQNEAQ (reference sequence). The CDR3 reads CASSLGGQETQYF. DNA of the CDR3: TGTGCCAGCAGTTTGGGAGGGCAAGAGACCCAGTACTTC.

DNA for the CDR3: TGCGCCAGCAGCCAAGGACAGGGAGGTTACTATGGCTACACCTTC. Translation: CASSQGQGGYYGYTF. This chain connects TRBV4-3 to TRBJ1-2, with 7 nucleotides matching TRBD1. The CDR3 totals 15 residues. Germline CDR1 and CDR2: LGHNA and YSLEER. V gave up 1 base and J gave up 3 bases; unmatched junction bases: 5.

The sample holds a few counts of this clone. The rearrangement joins TRBV7-9 to TRBJ1-4; D remains ambiguous. The germline V gene has CDR1 SEHNR and CDR2 FQNEAQ (reference sequence). V lost 8 bases and J lost 7, with 14 bases in between. The CDR3 runs to 13 residues. CDR3 DNA: TGTGCCAGCGCCCGGGGAGAAGGTGAAAAACTGTTTTTT. This translates into CASARGEGEKLFF.

This clone was observed a handful of times. The chain is built from TRBV27 and TRBJ1-2; D possibly corresponds to TRBD1 (6 bases). V was clipped by 0 bases and J by 7 bases, with 15 bases between them. From germline, CDR1 is MNHEY and CDR2 SMNVEV (reference sequence). This CDR3 comprises 15 residues. This CDR3 reads CASSLSTTGQTGYTF. Written as DNA, the CDR3 is TGTGCCAGCAGTTTATCGACCACTGGACAGACTGGCTACACCTTC.

The chain has TRBV13 and TRBJ1-1; the match to TRBD1 covers 7 bases. The germline V gene encodes CDR1 PRHDT and CDR2 FYEKMQ (reference sequence). V was clipped by 3 bases and J by 3 bases; unmatched bases: 10. The CDR3 is made up of 16 amino acids. Here the CDR3 reads CASSLGRGYSDTEAFF. CDR3 in DNA: TGTGCCAGCAGCTTGGGCAGGGGGTATTCGGACACTGAAGCTTTCTTT.

The chain employs TRBV10-3 and TRBJ2-7, with 12 bases identical to TRBD2. The CDR3 totals 13 residues. CDR1 and CDR2 from the germline V gene are ENHRY and SYGVKD. Germline trimming cut 9 bases from V and 1 base from J; bases unmatched to any gene: 1. CDR3: CAIGTSGSYEQYF. In DNA form, the CDR3 reads TGTGCCATAGGGACTAGCGGGTCCTACGAGCAGTACTTC.

This clone was found a few times. Other DNA sequences in this sample translate to the same CDR3. V gene TRBV4-1 combines with J gene TRBJ1-2, with 9 positions matching TRBD1. The CDR3 covers 14 residues. V lost 0 bases to trimming and J lost 5 bases; unmatched junction nucleotides: 1. Germline lookup yields CDR1 MGHRA and CDR2 YSYEKL. CDR3 loop: CASSQDGTGYGYTF. The CDR3 DNA is TGCGCCAGCAGCCAAGATGGGACAGGGTATGGCTACACCTTC.

This clone was found a few times. This chain links TRBV29-1 with TRBJ1-1, with 7 positions matching TRBD1. CDR1 SQVTM and CDR2 ANQGSEA come from the germline V gene. CDR3 size: 15 residues. J lost 1 base, V lost 7 bases, and 12 bases had no gene match. The CDR3 coding sequence is TGCAGCGCCAGAGGCCACAGGGGACAGAACACTGAAGCTTTCTTT. This gives the protein CSARGHRGQNTEAFF.

Only a few counts were recorded for this clone. The chain joins TRBV7-9 to TRBJ1-1; 8 positions match TRBD1. This CDR3 region has 14 residues. Germline V lookup: CDR1 SEHNR, CDR2 FQNEAQ (reference sequence). V lost 5 bases, J lost 2 bases, and 4 bases stayed unmatched. As DNA, the CDR3 is TGTGCCAGCAGCGCGGGACAGGAAAACACTGAAGCTTTCTTT. Translated, it gives CASSAGQENTEAFF.

This rearrangement joins TRBV18 to TRBJ2-1, with 12 bases matching TRBD2. This CDR3 has 13 amino acids. V lost 2 bases to trimming and J lost 10 bases; unmatched junction nucleotides: 0. From germline, CDR1 is KGHSH and CDR2 LQKENI. The CDR3 loop is CASSPTSGREQFF. For the CDR3, the DNA is TGTGCCAGCTCACCAACTAGCGGGAGGGAGCAGTTCTTC. The full variable domain, its missing parts supplied by reference TRBV18 and TRBJ2-1, is NAGVMQNPRHLVRRRGQEARLRCSPMKGHSHVYWYRQLPEEGLKFMVYLQKENIIDESGMPKERFSAEFPKEGPSILRIQQVVRGDSAAYFCASSPTSGREQFFGPGTRLTVL.

This clone was seen a few times. The chain is built from TRBV9 and TRBJ2-3; D tentatively fits TRBD1 or TRBD2 (5 bases each). This CDR3 is 13 amino acids long. Trimming removed 0 bases at V and 7 bases at J, with 9 bases between. Per germline, CDR1 SGDLS and CDR2 YYNGEE. As DNA, the CDR3 is TGTGCCAGCAGCGTAGAGGGGAGATATACGCAGTATTTT. This gives the protein CASSVEGRYTQYF.

This clone has a handful of counts. This chain uses TRBV5-1 with TRBJ2-3, with 9 bases that match TRBD2. Trimming took 0 bases from V and 2 from J; bases not matched to a gene: 1. CDR1 and CDR2 (germline): SGHRS, YFSETQ. The CDR3 is 15 amino acids. This CDR3 is CASSLVAGATDTQYF. CDR3 nucleotide sequence: TGCGCCAGCAGCTTGGTAGCGGGGGCCACAGATACGCAGTATTTT.